The clone carrying this T cell receptor (beta chain) was counted a single time. Its antigen remains unknown. Libraries were prepared by immunoSEQ multiplex PCR; TCRdb keeps only in-frame clonotypes and omits some of them. The sample gives several thousand clones, around 67% of which show up once; about a fifth is in the top ten. Treatment was busulfan-fludarabine conditioning, a marrow graft, and cyclophosphamide on days +3 and +4. These data are taken from a study of T cells after posttransplantation cyclophosphamide. The CDR3 has 14 amino acids. Germline V CDR1 and CDR2: SQVTM, ANQGSEA. J lost 3 bases, V lost 4 bases, and 5 bases had no gene match. Overall study results and limits: Later blood repertoires were often dominated by clones from the donor CD8+ memory compartment. Skin or GI-infiltrating T cells shared few TRB sequences with blood.

This TCR was recovered from a male patient aged 25 to 39 who received an allogeneic stem cell transplant from a related donor, was CMV-positive, and had acute GVHD only. Some T cells may be provided by the graft donor. This chain joins TRBV29-1 and TRBJ2-5, with 10 bases lining up with TRBD1. The sequences come from PBMCs, collected roughly 45 months after allogeneic stem cell transplant with posttransplant cyclophosphamide. The CDR3, as DNA: TGCAGCGTTGCAACCGGGACAGGGGAAGAGACCCAGTACTTC. Translation gives CSVATGTGEETQYF.